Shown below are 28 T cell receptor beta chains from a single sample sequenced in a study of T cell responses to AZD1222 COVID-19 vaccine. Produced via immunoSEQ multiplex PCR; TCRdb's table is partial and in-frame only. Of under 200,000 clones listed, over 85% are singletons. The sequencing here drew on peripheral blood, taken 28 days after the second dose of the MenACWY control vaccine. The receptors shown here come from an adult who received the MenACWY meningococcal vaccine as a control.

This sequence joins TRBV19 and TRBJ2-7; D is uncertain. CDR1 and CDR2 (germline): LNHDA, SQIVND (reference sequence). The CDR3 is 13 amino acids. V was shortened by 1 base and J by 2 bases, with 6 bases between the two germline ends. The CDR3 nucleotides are TGTGCCAGTAGTATAGTTGGGGCCTACGAGCAGTACTTC. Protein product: CASSIVGAYEQYF.

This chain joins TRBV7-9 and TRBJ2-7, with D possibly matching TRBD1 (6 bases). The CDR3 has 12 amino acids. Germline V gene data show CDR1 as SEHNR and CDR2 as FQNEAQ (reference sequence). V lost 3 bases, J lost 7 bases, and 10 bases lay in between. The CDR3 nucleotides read TGTGCCAGCAGCTTCGAAGGGGGTGAGCAGTACTTC. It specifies CASSFEGGEQYF.

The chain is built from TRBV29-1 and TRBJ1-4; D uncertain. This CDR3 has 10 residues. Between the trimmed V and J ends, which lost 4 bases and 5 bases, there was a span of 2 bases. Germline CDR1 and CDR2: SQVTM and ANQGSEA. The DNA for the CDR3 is TGCAGCGTTGGGAATGAAAAACTGTTTTTT. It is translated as CSVGNEKLFF.

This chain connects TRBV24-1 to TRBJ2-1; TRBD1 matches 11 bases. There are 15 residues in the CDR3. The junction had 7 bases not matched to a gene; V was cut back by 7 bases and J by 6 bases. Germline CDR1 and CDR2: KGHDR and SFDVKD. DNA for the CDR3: TGTGCCACCAGAACAACCGGGACAGGGGGCAATGAGCAGTTCTTC. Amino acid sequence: CATRTTGTGGNEQFF.

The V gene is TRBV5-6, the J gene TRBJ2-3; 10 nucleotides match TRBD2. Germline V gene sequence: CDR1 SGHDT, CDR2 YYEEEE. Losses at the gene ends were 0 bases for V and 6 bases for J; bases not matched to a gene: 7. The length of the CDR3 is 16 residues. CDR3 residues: CASSLGLAGPRDTQYF. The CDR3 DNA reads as TGTGCCAGCAGCTTGGGACTAGCGGGCCCTAGGGATACGCAGTATTTT. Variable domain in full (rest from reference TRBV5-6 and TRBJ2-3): DAGVTQSPTHLIKTRGQQVTLRCSPKSGHDTVSWYQQALGQGPQFIFQYYEEEERQRGNFPDRFSGHQFPNYSSELNVNALLLGDSALYLCASSLGLAGPRDTQYFGPGTRLTVL.

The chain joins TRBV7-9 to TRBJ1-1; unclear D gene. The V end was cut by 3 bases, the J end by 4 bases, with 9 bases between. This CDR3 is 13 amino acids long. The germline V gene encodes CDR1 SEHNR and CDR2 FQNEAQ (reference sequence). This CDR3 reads CASSLQVSTEAFF. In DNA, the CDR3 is TGTGCCAGCAGCTTGCAGGTTAGCACTGAAGCTTTCTTT. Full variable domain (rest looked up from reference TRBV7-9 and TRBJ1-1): DTGVSQNPRHKITKRGQNVTFRCDPISEHNRLYWYRQTLGQGPEFLTYFQNEAQLEKSRLLSDRFSAERPKGSFSTLEIQRTEQGDSAMYLCASSLQVSTEAFFGQGTRLTVV.

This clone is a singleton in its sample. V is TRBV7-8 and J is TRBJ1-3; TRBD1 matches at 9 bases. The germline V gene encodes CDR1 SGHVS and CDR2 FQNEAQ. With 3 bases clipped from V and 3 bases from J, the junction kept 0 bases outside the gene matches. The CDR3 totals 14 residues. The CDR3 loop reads CASSLTGGGNTIYF. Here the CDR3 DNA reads TGTGCCAGCAGCTTGACAGGGGGTGGAAACACCATATATTTT.

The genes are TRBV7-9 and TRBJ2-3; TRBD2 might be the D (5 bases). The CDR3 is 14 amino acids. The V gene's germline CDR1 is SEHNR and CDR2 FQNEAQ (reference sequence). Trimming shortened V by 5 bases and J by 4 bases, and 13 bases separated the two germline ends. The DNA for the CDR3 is TGTGCCAGCAGCCTAAGGACTCTCTCAGATACGCAGTATTTT. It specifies CASSLRTLSDTQYF.

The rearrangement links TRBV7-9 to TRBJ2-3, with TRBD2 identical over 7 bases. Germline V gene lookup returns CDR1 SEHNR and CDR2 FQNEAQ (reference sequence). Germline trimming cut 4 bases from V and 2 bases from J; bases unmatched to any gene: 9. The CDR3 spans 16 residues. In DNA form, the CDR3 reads TGTGCCAGCAGCTCCACGGGGGGACTTGTCACAGATACGCAGTATTTT. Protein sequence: CASSSTGGLVTDTQYF.

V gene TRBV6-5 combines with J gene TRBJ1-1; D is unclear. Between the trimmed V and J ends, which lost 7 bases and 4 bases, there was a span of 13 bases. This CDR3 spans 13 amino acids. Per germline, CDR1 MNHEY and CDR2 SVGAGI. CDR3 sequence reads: CASIRDVGTEAFF. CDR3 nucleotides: TGTGCCAGCATTAGGGATGTCGGCACTGAAGCTTTCTTT.

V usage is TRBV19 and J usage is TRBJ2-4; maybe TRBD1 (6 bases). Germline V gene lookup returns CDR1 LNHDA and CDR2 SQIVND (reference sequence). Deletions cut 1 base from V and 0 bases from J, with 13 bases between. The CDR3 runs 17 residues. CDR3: CASSIAHRVLAKNIQYF. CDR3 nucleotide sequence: TGTGCCAGTAGTATAGCCCACAGGGTTCTAGCCAAAAACATTCAGTACTTC.

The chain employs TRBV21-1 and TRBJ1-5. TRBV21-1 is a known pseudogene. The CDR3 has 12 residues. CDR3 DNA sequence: TGTGCCAGCAGGGGACTTAATCAGCCCCAGCATTTT. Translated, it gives CASRGLNQPQHF.

The CDR3 sequence: CASSSGQPNTEAFF. CDR3 in DNA: TGTGCCAGCAGCTCAGGCCAGCCTAACACTGAAGCTTTCTTT. This chain uses TRBV7-3 with TRBJ1-1, with D unresolved. CDR3 size: 14 residues. Trimming shortened V by 4 bases and J by 2 bases, and 11 bases separated the two germline ends. The germline CDR1 and CDR2 sequences are SGHTA and FQGTGA.

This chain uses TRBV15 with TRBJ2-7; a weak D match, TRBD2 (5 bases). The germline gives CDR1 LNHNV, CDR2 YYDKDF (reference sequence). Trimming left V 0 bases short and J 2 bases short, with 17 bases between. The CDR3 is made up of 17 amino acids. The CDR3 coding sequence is TGTGCCACCAGCAGAGATTTGGCGTGGACTGAAGCCTACGAGCAGTACTTC. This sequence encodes CATSRDLAWTEAYEQYF.

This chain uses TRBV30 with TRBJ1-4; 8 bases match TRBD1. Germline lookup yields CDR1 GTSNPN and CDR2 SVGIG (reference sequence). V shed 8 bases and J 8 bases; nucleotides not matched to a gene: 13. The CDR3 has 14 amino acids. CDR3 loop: CAGGGQASGEKLFF. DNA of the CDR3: TGTGCCGGCGGGGGACAGGCGTCCGGGGAAAAACTGTTTTTT.

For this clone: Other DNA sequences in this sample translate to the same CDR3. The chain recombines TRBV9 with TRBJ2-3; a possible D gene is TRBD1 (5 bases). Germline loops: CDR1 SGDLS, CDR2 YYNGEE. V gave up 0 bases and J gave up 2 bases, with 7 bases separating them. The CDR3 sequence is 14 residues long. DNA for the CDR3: TGTGCCAGCAGCGTAGACAGGTTCACAGATACGCAGTATTTT. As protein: CASSVDRFTDTQYF.

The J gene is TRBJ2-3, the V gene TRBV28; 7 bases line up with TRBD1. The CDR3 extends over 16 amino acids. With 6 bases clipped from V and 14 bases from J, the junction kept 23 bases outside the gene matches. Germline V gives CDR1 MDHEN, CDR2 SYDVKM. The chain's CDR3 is CASSPTRQGYRRKRYF. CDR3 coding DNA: TGTGCCAGCAGCCCGACGCGACAGGGTTATCGCCGTAAGCGGTATTTT.

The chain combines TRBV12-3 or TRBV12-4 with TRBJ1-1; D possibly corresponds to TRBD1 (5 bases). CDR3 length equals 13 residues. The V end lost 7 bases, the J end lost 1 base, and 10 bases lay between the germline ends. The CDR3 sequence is CASKKTENTEAFF. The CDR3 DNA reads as TGTGCCAGCAAAAAGACAGAGAACACTGAAGCTTTCTTT.

DNA of the CDR3: TGTGCCAGCAGTTCCGACAGGAGAAACACTGAAGCTTTCTTT. Amino acid sequence: CASSSDRRNTEAFF. The chain couples TRBV6-5 to TRBJ1-1; a possible D gene is TRBD1 (6 bases). The germline CDR1 and CDR2 sequences are MNHEY and SVGAGI. V was cut by 4 bases and J by 2 bases, with 11 bases left in between. CDR3 length equals 14 residues.

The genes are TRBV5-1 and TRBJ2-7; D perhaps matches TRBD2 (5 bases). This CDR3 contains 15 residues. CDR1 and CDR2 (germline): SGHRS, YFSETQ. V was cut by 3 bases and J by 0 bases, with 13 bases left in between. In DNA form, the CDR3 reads TGCGCCAGCAGCTCCGGACTTACCAGCTCCTACGAGCAGTACTTC. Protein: CASSSGLTSSYEQYF.

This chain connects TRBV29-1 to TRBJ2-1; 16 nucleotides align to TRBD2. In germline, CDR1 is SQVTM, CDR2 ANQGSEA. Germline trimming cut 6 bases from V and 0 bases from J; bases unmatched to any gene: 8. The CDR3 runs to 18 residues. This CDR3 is CSVAGTSGRDDSYNEQFF. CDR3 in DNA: TGCAGCGTGGCCGGGACTAGCGGGAGGGATGACTCCTACAATGAGCAGTTCTTC.

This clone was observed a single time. In DNA, the CDR3 is TGCGCCAGCAGCCTGGTAGCGGGAGGGCCCTCTTCCTACAATGAGCAGTTCTTC. It codes for CASSLVAGGPSSYNEQFF. The chain carries TRBV4-3 and TRBJ2-1; 11 bases align to TRBD2. This CDR3 contains 18 residues. CDR1 and CDR2 from the germline V gene are LGHNA and YSLEER. Trimming removed 4 bases from V and 1 base from J; junction bases left unmatched: 9.

The CDR3 is CASSERGSGNGYTF. DNA for the CDR3: TGTGCCAGCAGTGAGAGGGGAAGTGGGAATGGCTACACCTTC. The gene calls are TRBV2 and TRBJ1-2; D is perhaps TRBD1 (5 bases). Looked up from germline, CDR1 is SNHLY and CDR2 is FYNNEI. The CDR3 totals 14 residues. The V end was cut by 3 bases, the J end by 6 bases, with 14 bases between.

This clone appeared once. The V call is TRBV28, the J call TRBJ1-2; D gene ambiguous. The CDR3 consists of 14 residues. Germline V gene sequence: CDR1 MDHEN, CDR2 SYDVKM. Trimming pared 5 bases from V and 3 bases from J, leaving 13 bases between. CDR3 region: CASSTPTDYYGYTF. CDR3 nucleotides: TGTGCCAGCAGTACCCCCACAGACTACTATGGCTACACCTTC.

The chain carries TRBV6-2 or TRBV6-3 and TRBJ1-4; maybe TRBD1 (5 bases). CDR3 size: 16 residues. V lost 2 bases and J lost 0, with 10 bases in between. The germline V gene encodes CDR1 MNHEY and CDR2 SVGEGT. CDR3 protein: CASSYPQGATNEKLFF. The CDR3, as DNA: TGTGCCAGCAGTTACCCCCAGGGTGCAACTAATGAAAAACTGTTTTTT.

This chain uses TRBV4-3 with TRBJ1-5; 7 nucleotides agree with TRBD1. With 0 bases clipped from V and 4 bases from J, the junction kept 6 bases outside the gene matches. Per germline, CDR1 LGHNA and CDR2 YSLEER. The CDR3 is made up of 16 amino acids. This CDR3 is CASSQDWQGGNQPQHF. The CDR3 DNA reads TGCGCCAGCAGCCAAGATTGGCAGGGGGGAAATCAGCCCCAGCATTTT.

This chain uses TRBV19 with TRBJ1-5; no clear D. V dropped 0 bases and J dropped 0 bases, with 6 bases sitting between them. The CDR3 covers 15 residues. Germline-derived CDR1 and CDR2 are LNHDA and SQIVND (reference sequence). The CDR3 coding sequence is TGTGCCAGTAGTATAGAGGGTTATAGCAATCAGCCCCAGCATTTT. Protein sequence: CASSIEGYSNQPQHF.

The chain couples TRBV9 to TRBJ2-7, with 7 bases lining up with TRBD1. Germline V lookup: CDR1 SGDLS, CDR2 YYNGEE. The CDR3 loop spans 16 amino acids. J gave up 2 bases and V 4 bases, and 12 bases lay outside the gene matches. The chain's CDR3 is CASSSGHLGTAYEQYF. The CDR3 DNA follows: TGTGCCAGCAGCTCCGGCCATCTCGGGACAGCCTACGAGCAGTACTTC.